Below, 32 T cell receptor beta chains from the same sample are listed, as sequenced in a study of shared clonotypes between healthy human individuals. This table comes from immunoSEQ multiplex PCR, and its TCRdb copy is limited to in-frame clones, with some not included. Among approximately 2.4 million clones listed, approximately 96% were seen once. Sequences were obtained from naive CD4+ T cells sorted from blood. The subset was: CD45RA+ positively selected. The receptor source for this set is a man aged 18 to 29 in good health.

The CDR3 region has the DNA TGTGCCAGCAGACCCGGAGGCCCGCATAATGAGCAGTTCTTC. It is translated as CASRPGGPHNEQFF. V is TRBV6-1 and J is TRBJ2-1, with a tentative D call TRBD2 (5 bases). The CDR3 sequence is 14 residues long. Trimming took off 6 bases at V and 7 bases at J, with 16 bases between the two ends. CDR1 and CDR2 from the germline V gene are MNHNS and SASEGT.

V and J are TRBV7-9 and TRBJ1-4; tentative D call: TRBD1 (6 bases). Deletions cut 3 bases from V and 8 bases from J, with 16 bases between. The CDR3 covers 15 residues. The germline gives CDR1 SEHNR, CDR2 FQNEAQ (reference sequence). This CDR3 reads CASSFFTDSGEKLFF. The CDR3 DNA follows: TGTGCCAGCAGCTTTTTTACGGACAGTGGCGAAAAACTGTTTTTT.

CDR3 loop: CASSRSGSQETQYF. CDR3 in DNA: TGTGCCAGCTCACGTAGCGGGAGCCAAGAGACCCAGTACTTC. The rearrangement links TRBV18 to TRBJ2-5; 9 positions agree with TRBD2. V shed 4 bases and J 1 base; nucleotides not matched to a gene: 1. CDR1 and CDR2 (germline): KGHSH, LQKENI. This CDR3 has 14 residues.

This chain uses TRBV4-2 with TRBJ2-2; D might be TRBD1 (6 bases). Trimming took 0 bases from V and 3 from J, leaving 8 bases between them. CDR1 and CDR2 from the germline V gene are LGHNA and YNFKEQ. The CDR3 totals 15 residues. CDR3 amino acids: CASSQDTGYTGELFF. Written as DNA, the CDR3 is TGTGCCAGCAGCCAAGATACAGGGTACACCGGGGAGCTGTTTTTT.

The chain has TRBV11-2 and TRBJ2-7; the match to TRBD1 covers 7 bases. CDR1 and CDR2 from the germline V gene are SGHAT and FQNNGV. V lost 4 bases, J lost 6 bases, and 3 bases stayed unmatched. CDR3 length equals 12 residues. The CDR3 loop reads CASSSSGGEQYF. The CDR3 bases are TGTGCCAGCAGCTCATCAGGGGGCGAGCAGTACTTC.

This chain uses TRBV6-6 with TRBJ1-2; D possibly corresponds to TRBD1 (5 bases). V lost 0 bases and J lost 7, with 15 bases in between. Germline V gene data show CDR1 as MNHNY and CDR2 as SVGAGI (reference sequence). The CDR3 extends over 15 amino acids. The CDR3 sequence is CASSYSDLWGSGYTF. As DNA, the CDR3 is TGTGCCAGCAGTTACTCTGACCTTTGGGGCTCTGGCTACACCTTC.

Written as DNA, the CDR3 is TGTGCCAGCTCACCACCAAGCGTTGGCAATGTGTTCTTC. Translation gives CASSPPSVGNVFF. The chain is built from TRBV18 and TRBJ2-1; D unresolved. The CDR3 is 13 residues long. Germline V lookup: CDR1 KGHSH, CDR2 LQKENI. V lost 0 bases to trimming and J lost 15 bases, with 15 bases between them.

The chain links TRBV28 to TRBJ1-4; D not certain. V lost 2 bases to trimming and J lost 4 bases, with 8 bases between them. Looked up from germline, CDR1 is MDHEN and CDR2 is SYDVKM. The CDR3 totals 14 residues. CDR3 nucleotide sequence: TGTGCCAGCAGTTTAGTGGATTTTAATGAAAAACTGTTTTTT. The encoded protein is CASSLVDFNEKLFF.

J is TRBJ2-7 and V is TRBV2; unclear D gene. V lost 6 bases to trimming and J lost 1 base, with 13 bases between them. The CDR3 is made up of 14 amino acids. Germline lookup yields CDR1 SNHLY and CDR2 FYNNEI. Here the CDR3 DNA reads TGTGCCAGCAGGGACGGGCTCACTTCCTACGAGCAGTACTTC. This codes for CASRDGLTSYEQYF.

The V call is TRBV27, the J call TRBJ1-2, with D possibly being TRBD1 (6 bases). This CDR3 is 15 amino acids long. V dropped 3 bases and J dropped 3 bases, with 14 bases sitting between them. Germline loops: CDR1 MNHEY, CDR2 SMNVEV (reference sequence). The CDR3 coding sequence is TGTGCCAGCAGTTTGAGGGGGGGATTTCACTATGGCTACACCTTC. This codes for CASSLRGGFHYGYTF.

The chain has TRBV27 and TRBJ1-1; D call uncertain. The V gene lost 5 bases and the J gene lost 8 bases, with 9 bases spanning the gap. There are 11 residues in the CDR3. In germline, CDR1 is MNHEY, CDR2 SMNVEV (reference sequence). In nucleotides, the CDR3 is TGTGCCAGCAGTACTGGAAAGGAAGCTTTCTTT. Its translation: CASSTGKEAFF.

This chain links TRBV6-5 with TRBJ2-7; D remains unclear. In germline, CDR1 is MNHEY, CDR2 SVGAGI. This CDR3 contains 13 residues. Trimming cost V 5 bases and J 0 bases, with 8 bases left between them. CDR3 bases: TGTGCCAGCAGTCTCGCTAGCTCCTACGAGCAGTACTTC. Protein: CASSLASSYEQYF.

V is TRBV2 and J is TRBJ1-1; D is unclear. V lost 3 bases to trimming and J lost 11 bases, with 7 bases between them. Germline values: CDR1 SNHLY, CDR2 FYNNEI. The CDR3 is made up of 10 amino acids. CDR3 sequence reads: CASSEGGAFF. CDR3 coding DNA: TGTGCCAGCAGTGAGGGTGGGGCTTTCTTT. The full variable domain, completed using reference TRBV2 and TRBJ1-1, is EPEVTQTPSHQVTQMGQEVILRCVPISNHLYFYWYRQILGQKVEFLVSFYNNEISEKSEIFDDQFSVERPDGSNFTLKIRSTKLEDSAMYFCASSEGGAFFGQGTRLTVV.

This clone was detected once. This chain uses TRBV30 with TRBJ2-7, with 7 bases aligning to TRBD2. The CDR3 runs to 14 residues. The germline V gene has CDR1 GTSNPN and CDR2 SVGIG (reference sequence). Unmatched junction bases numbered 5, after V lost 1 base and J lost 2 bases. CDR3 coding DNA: TGTGCCTGGAGTGGCGGGGGTTGGGCCTACGAGCAGTACTTC. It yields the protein CAWSGGGWAYEQYF.

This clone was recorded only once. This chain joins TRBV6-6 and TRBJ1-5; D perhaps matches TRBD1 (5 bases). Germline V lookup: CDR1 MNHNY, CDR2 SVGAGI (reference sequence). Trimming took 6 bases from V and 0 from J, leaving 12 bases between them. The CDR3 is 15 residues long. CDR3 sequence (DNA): TGTGCCAGCAGACCGACAGAATATAGCAATCAGCCCCAGCATTTT. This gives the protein CASRPTEYSNQPQHF.

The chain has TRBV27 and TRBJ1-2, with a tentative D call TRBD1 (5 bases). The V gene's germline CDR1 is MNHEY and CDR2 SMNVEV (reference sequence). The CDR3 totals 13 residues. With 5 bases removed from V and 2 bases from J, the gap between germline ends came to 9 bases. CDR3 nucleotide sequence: TGTGCCAGCAGTACCCGGGACAACTATGGCTACACCTTC. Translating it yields CASSTRDNYGYTF.

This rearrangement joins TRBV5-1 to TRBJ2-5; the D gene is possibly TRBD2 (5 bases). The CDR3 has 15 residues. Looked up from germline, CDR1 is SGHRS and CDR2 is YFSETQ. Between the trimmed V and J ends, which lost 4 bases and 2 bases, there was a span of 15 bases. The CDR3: CASSPVGSAQETQYF. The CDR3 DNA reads TGCGCCAGCAGCCCCGTCGGTAGCGCTCAAGAGACCCAGTACTTC.

DNA for the CDR3: TGTGCCAGCAGCCCCTCGGGACGGATAAATTCACCCCTCCACTTT. Amino acid sequence: CASSPSGRINSPLHF. The V call is TRBV5-6, the J call TRBJ1-6, with D possibly TRBD1 on 5 matching bases. Deletions cut 4 bases from V and 7 bases from J, with 15 bases between. The germline CDR1 and CDR2 sequences are SGHDT and YYEEEE. This CDR3 comprises 15 residues. Based on the CDR3 plus reference TRBV5-6 and TRBJ1-6, the full variable domain is DAGVTQSPTHLIKTRGQQVTLRCSPKSGHDTVSWYQQALGQGPQFIFQYYEEEERQRGNFPDRFSGHQFPNYSSELNVNALLLGDSALYLCASSPSGRINSPLHFGNGTRLTVT.

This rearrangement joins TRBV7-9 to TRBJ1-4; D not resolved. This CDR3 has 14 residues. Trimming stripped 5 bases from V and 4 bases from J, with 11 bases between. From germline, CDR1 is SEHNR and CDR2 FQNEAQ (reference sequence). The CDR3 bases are TGTGCCAGCAGCCCGGACGGATATAATGAAAAACTGTTTTTT. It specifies CASSPDGYNEKLFF.

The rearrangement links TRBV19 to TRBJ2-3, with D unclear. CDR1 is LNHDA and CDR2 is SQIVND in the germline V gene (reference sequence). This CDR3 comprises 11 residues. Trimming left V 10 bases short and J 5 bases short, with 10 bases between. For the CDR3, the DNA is TGTGCCACTAAATGGGGAGATACGCAGTATTTT. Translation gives CATKWGDTQYF.

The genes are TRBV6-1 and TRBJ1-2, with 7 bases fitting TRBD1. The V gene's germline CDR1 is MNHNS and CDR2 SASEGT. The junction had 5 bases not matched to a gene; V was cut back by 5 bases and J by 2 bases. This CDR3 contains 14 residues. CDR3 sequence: CASSLRGPNYGYTF. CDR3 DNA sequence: TGTGCCAGCAGTTTGAGGGGGCCCAACTATGGCTACACCTTC.

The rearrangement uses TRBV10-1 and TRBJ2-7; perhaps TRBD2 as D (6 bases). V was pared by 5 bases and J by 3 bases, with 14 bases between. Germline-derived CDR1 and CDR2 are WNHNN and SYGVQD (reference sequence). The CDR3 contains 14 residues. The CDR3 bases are TGCGCCAGCAGTCCTGCGGGATCAAACTACGAGCAGTACTTC. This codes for CASSPAGSNYEQYF.

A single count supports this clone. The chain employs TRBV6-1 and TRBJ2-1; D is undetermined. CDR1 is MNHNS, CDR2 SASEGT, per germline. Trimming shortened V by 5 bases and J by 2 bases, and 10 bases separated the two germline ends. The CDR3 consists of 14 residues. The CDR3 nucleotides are TGTGCCAGCAGTAGGGAACCCACCTACAATGAGCAGTTCTTC. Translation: CASSREPTYNEQFF.

CDR3 residues: CASSSLQGRTYEQYF. The CDR3 nucleotides are TGTGCCAGCAGTTCCTTACAGGGGAGGACCTACGAGCAGTACTTC. The chain has TRBV6-5 and TRBJ2-7, with a weak D call TRBD1 (7 bases). The CDR3 runs 15 residues. Germline V CDR1 and CDR2: MNHEY, SVGAGI. V lost 4 bases to trimming and J lost 2 bases, with 15 bases between them.

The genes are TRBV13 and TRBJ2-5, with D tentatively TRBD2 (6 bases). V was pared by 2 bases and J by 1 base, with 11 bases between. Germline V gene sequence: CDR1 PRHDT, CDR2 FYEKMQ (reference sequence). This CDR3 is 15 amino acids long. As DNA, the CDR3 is TGTGCCAGCAGCTTATTTCGCGGGACCCAAGAGACCCAGTACTTC. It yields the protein CASSLFRGTQETQYF.

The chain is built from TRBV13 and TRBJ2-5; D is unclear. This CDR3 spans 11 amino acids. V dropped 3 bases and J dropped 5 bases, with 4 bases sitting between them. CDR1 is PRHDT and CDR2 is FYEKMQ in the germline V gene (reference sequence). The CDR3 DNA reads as TGTGCCAGCAGCTTCAAGGAGACCCAGTACTTC. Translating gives CASSFKETQYF.

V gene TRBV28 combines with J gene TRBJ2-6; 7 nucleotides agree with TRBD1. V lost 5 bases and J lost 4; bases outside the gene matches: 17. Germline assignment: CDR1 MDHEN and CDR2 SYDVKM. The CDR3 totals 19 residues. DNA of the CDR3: TGTGCCAGCAGTCTCCGACAGGGAACTAACACCTTCGGGGCCAACGTCCTGACTTTC. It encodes CASSLRQGTNTFGANVLTF.

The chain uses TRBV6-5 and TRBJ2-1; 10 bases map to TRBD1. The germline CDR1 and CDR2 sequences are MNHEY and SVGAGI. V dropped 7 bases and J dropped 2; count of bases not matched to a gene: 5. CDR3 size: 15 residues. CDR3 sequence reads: CASIPTGGAYNEQFF. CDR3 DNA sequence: TGTGCCAGCATCCCGACAGGGGGCGCCTACAATGAGCAGTTCTTC.

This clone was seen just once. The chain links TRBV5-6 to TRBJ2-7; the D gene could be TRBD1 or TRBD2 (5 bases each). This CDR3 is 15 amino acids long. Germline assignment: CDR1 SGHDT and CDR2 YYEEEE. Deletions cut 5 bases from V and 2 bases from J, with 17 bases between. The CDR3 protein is CASSQLRGGTYEQYF. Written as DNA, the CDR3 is TGTGCCAGCAGTCAACTCCGGGGCGGAACCTACGAGCAGTACTTC. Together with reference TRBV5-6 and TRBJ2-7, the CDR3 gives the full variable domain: DAGVTQSPTHLIKTRGQQVTLRCSPKSGHDTVSWYQQALGQGPQFIFQYYEEEERQRGNFPDRFSGHQFPNYSSELNVNALLLGDSALYLCASSQLRGGTYEQYFGPGTRLTVT.

CDR3 in DNA: TGTGCCAGCAGTCCGGGACTGTTCTCCTACAATGAGCAGTTCTTC. Its protein is CASSPGLFSYNEQFF. V and J are TRBV2 and TRBJ2-1; D perhaps matches TRBD2 (6 bases). The germline gives CDR1 SNHLY, CDR2 FYNNEI. V lost 5 bases, J lost 0 bases, and 11 bases lay in between. There are 15 residues in the CDR3.

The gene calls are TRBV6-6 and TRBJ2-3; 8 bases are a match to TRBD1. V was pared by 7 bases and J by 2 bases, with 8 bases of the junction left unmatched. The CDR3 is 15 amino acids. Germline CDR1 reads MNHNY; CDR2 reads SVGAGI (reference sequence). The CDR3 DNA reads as TGTGCCAGCACCACTAGACAGGGGCCCACAGATACGCAGTATTTT. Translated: CASTTRQGPTDTQYF.

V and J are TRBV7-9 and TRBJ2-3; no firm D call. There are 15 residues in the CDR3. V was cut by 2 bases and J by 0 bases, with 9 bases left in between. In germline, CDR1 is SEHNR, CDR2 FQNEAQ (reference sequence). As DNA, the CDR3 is TGTGCCAGCAGCTTACGGCAGGTTAGCACAGATACGCAGTATTTT. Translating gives CASSLRQVSTDTQYF.